The 21 T cell receptor beta chains below come from one sample, sequenced in a study of T cell responses to AZD1222 COVID-19 vaccine. This table comes from immunoSEQ multiplex PCR, and its TCRdb copy is limited to in-frame clones, with some not included. This table holds 90,000 to 120,000 clones, 80% to 95% found once. The sequences come from peripheral blood, collected 28 days after the second AZD1222 dose. Receptors were obtained from an adult who received the AZD1222 COVID-19 vaccine.

This clone was seen just once. V gene TRBV19 combines with J gene TRBJ2-7, with D perhaps TRBD2 (5 bases). The germline V and J ends were trimmed by 5 bases and 0 bases, with 14 bases remaining between them. The CDR3 totals 15 residues. The germline CDR1 and CDR2 sequences are LNHDA and SQIVND (reference sequence). CDR3 loop: CASSLSGGSSYEQYF. The CDR3 DNA reads as TGTGCCAGTAGTCTCAGCGGTGGGAGCTCCTACGAGCAGTACTTC.

The table lists this clone with a count of one. CDR3 amino acids: CASSPPSVSGASYNEQFF. The CDR3 DNA reads as TGTGCCAGCTCACCACCTTCGGTGAGCGGCGCCTCCTACAATGAGCAGTTCTTC. This chain connects TRBV18 to TRBJ2-1, with D maybe TRBD2 (5 bases). Trimming removed 0 bases from V and 0 bases from J, with 15 bases in between. Germline V gene data show CDR1 as KGHSH and CDR2 as LQKENI. CDR3 length: 18 residues.

This chain uses TRBV2 with TRBJ2-3, with 8 bases aligning to TRBD2. Unmatched junction bases numbered 6, after V lost 7 bases and J lost 3 bases. The germline gives CDR1 SNHLY, CDR2 FYNNEI. The length of the CDR3 is 14 residues. The CDR3 here is CASIGGLVTDTQYF. CDR3 DNA sequence: TGTGCCAGCATAGGGGGACTAGTTACAGATACGCAGTATTTT.

The chain is built from TRBV4-1 and TRBJ1-4; D is unresolved. The CDR3 sequence is 12 residues long. Germline V lookup: CDR1 MGHRA, CDR2 YSYEKL. The V gene lost 4 bases and the J gene lost 8 bases, with 8 bases spanning the gap. CDR3 sequence: CASSRAGEKLFF. DNA of the CDR3: TGCGCCAGCAGCCGAGCAGGAGAAAAACTGTTTTTT.

The rearrangement joins TRBV19 to TRBJ1-1; D not resolved. The CDR3 extends over 15 amino acids. Germline V gene lookup returns CDR1 LNHDA and CDR2 SQIVND (reference sequence). Trimming pared 3 bases from V and 1 base from J, leaving 12 bases between. The CDR3 nucleotides are TGTGCCAGTAGTATTTCTCCCTCACCGAACACTGAAGCTTTCTTT. Translating gives CASSISPSPNTEAFF.

The chain is built from TRBV3-1 (or the pseudogene TRBV3-2) and TRBJ2-2; 8 bases map to TRBD2. CDR3 length equals 17 residues. The V gene end was trimmed by 3 bases and the J gene end by 2 bases; junction bases not matched to a gene: 8. From germline, CDR1 is LGHDT and CDR2 YNNKEL (reference sequence). This CDR3 reads CASSHDLTSENTGELFF. CDR3 coding DNA: TGTGCCAGCAGCCATGACCTGACTAGCGAAAACACCGGGGAGCTGTTTTTT.

The rearrangement joins TRBV7-2 to TRBJ1-3; a possible D gene is TRBD1 (5 bases). The CDR3 sequence is 16 residues long. CDR1 and CDR2 from the germline V gene are SGHTA and FQGNSA. V dropped 5 bases and J dropped 2 bases, with 16 bases sitting between them. The CDR3 nucleotides read TGTGCCAGCAGCCCCCGGGGGGGGGTGACTGGAAACACCATATATTTT. Its protein is CASSPRGGVTGNTIYF.

The chain links TRBV19 to TRBJ2-7; maybe TRBD1 (6 bases). Trimming removed 9 bases at V and 6 bases at J, with 12 bases between. The CDR3 is made up of 11 amino acids. Germline CDR1 and CDR2: LNHDA and SQIVND (reference sequence). The CDR3 region is CASRTGFEQYF. In DNA form, the CDR3 reads TGTGCCAGCAGAACAGGGTTCGAGCAGTACTTC. Drawing the rest from reference TRBV19 and TRBJ2-7, the complete variable domain is DGGITQSPKYLFRKEGQNVTLSCEQNLNHDAMYWYRQDPGQGLRLIYYSQIVNDFQKGDIAEGYSVSREKKESFPLTVTSAQKNPTAFYLCASRTGFEQYFGPGTRLTVT.

The chain links TRBV6-5 to TRBJ1-6; TRBD1 matches at 8 bases. This CDR3 contains 15 residues. Per the germline V gene, CDR1 is MNHEY and CDR2 is SVGAGI. Unmatched junction bases numbered 4, after V lost 8 bases and J lost 1 base. The CDR3 spells CASSDRGSYNSPLHF. In DNA form, the CDR3 reads TGTGCCAGCTCCGACAGGGGTTCCTATAATTCACCCCTCCACTTT.

This clone was found a few times. V usage is TRBV4-1 and J usage is TRBJ1-4; D unclear. The CDR3 extends over 15 amino acids. The germline V and J ends were trimmed by 2 bases and 5 bases, with 12 bases remaining between them. CDR1 MGHRA and CDR2 YSYEKL come from the germline V gene. The DNA of the CDR3 is TGCGCCAGCAGCCAAAGCTACAGTCAAAATGAAAAACTGTTTTTT. Amino acids: CASSQSYSQNEKLFF.

V and J are TRBV15 and TRBJ1-2, with 7 bases fitting TRBD1. CDR3 length: 20 residues. V lost 0 bases and J lost 1; bases outside the gene matches: 17. The germline V gene has CDR1 LNHNV and CDR2 YYDKDF (reference sequence). The CDR3 loop is CATSRDLGDAGGIGNYGYTF. The CDR3 DNA follows: TGTGCCACCAGCAGAGATCTCGGAGACGCAGGGGGAATTGGTAACTATGGCTACACCTTC.

The chain joins TRBV5-8 to TRBJ1-1, with D unresolved. Germline V gene lookup returns CDR1 SGHTS and CDR2 YDEGEE. This CDR3 has 12 amino acids. V dropped 2 bases and J dropped 6 bases, with 8 bases sitting between them. The CDR3 nucleotides are TGTGCCAGCAGCTTTCTAGGCTCTGAAGCTTTCTTT. Protein sequence: CASSFLGSEAFF.

The chain has TRBV5-5 and TRBJ2-2; unclear D gene. Germline CDR1 SGHKS, CDR2 YYEKEE (reference sequence). This CDR3 has 14 amino acids. The V and J ends lost 0 bases and 8 bases respectively, with 11 bases between them. The CDR3 DNA reads as TGTGCCAGCAGCTTGGAGCTGGAGAGGGGGGAGCTGTTTTTT. Translating it yields CASSLELERGELFF.

V and J are TRBV7-9 and TRBJ1-1; D is undetermined. The CDR3 loop spans 12 amino acids. Germline values: CDR1 SEHNR, CDR2 FQNEAQ (reference sequence). Trimming pared 2 bases from V and 8 bases from J, leaving 9 bases between. The DNA for the CDR3 is TGTGCCAGCAGCTTATTAGGGCCGGAAGCTTTCTTT. Translated: CASSLLGPEAFF.

This clone was counted only a few times. This rearrangement joins TRBV18 to TRBJ2-2; D is possibly TRBD1 (6 bases). CDR1 and CDR2 (germline): KGHSH, LQKENI. The CDR3 loop spans 16 amino acids. With 1 base removed from V and 4 bases from J, the gap between germline ends came to 13 bases. CDR3: CASSPRVGQITGELFF. The CDR3 bases are TGTGCCAGCTCACCACGAGTTGGACAGATCACCGGGGAGCTGTTTTTT.

This sequence joins TRBV6-5 and TRBJ2-2; the match to TRBD2 covers 8 bases. Germline assignment: CDR1 MNHEY and CDR2 SVGAGI. CDR3 length equals 13 residues. J gave up 7 bases and V 10 bases, and 8 bases lay outside the gene matches. The chain's CDR3 is CAISSGLHGELFF. The DNA for the CDR3 is TGTGCCATTTCTAGCGGGCTCCACGGGGAGCTGTTTTTT.

V gene TRBV29-1 combines with J gene TRBJ2-7, with D tentatively TRBD1 (6 bases). Trimming took off 6 bases at V and 1 base at J, with 16 bases between the two ends. CDR3 length: 14 residues. CDR1 is SQVTM and CDR2 is ANQGSEA in the germline V gene. The CDR3 DNA follows: TGCAGCGTGGATACAGGGATTGGATCCTACGAGCAGTACTTC. Translated: CSVDTGIGSYEQYF.

The count of this clone is one. The chain links TRBV7-2 to TRBJ2-7; 9 bases fit TRBD1. The CDR3 sequence is 15 residues long. Germline assignment: CDR1 SGHTA and CDR2 FQGNSA. The V and J ends lost 4 bases and 3 bases, in that order; junction bases with no gene match: 7. This CDR3 is CASSSSGTGIYEQYF. DNA of the CDR3: TGTGCCAGCAGCTCTTCCGGGACAGGGATCTACGAGCAGTACTTC.

The chain joins TRBV2 to TRBJ2-7, with TRBD2 identical over 8 bases. This CDR3 has 12 amino acids. With 8 bases clipped from V and 6 bases from J, the junction kept 6 bases outside the gene matches. The germline V gene has CDR1 SNHLY and CDR2 FYNNEI. DNA for the CDR3: TGTGCCAGCTTACGGGGGGGAACCGAGCAGTACTTC. Encoded protein: CASLRGGTEQYF.

V and J are TRBV5-1 and TRBJ2-7, with D perhaps TRBD2 (5 bases). The V gene lost 5 bases and the J gene lost 4 bases, with 10 bases spanning the gap. The CDR3 length is 12 residues. The germline gives CDR1 SGHRS, CDR2 YFSETQ. The CDR3 bases are TGCGCCAGCAGTACCGGGATATACGAGCAGTACTTC. This codes for CASSTGIYEQYF.

This clone has only one observation. The J gene is TRBJ2-6, the V gene TRBV9, with a weak D call TRBD2 (6 bases). This CDR3 is built from 18 residues. CDR1 is SGDLS, CDR2 YYNGEE, per germline. V gave up 0 bases and J gave up 0 bases, with 13 bases separating them. CDR3 coding DNA: TGTGCCAGCAGCGTAGGAAGGGCCGGGAGCTCTGGGGCCAACGTCCTGACTTTC. Protein: CASSVGRAGSSGANVLTF.